A single sample gave rise to the 22 T cell receptor beta chains below, sequenced in a study of blood T cell repertoires in COVID-19. The data were produced by immunoSEQ multiplex PCR, yet TCRdb's version contains in-frame clones alone and is incomplete. The sample comprises more than 150,000 clones, 80% of which are singletons, and roughly 0.56% rests with the top ten. The source material was peripheral blood. These receptors were taken from a man in his fifties or sixties with acute or convalescent COVID-19.

The rearrangement links TRBV3-1 (or the pseudogene TRBV3-2) to TRBJ2-7; D unclear. This CDR3 has 14 residues. Germline V gene sequence: CDR1 LGHDT, CDR2 YNNKEL (reference sequence). Trimming left V 0 bases short and J 6 bases short, with 12 bases between. As DNA, the CDR3 is TGTGCCAGCAGCCAAGATACGAGAGCTGGCGAGCAGTACTTC. It codes for CASSQDTRAGEQYF.

This clone occurred a few times. The chain is built from TRBV6-5 and TRBJ1-5; no clear D gene. V lost 6 bases to trimming and J lost 5 bases, with 5 bases between them. This CDR3 spans 11 amino acids. Germline assignment: CDR1 MNHEY and CDR2 SVGAGI. The CDR3 DNA reads as TGTGCCAGCAGCCTAGATCAGCCCCAGCATTTT. It encodes CASSLDQPQHF.

This rearrangement joins TRBV7-2 to TRBJ1-2, with a possible D match to TRBD1 (5 bases). The CDR3 length is 16 residues. From germline, CDR1 is SGHTA and CDR2 FQGNSA. V was cut by 5 bases and J by 5 bases, with 21 bases left in between. The CDR3 reads CASSPQASAPAYGYTF. As DNA, the CDR3 is TGTGCCAGCAGCCCACAGGCTTCCGCCCCCGCTTATGGCTACACCTTC.

J is TRBJ1-5 and V is TRBV19, with TRBD1 as a possible D gene (5 bases). The CDR3 has 14 residues. In germline, CDR1 is LNHDA, CDR2 SQIVND (reference sequence). V lost 7 bases, J lost 0 bases, and 10 bases lay in between. Here the CDR3 DNA reads TGTGCCAGTAAAGCAGGGAATAGCAATCAGCCCCAGCATTTT. Translated: CASKAGNSNQPQHF.

This chain uses TRBV7-9 with TRBJ2-7; TRBD2 aligns across 11 bases. The germline V gene encodes CDR1 SEHNR and CDR2 FQNEAQ (reference sequence). This CDR3 region has 12 residues. Germline trimming cut 4 bases from V and 13 bases from J; bases unmatched to any gene: 6. CDR3 in amino acids: CASSSGLAAPYF. Here the CDR3 DNA reads TGTGCCAGCAGCTCGGGACTAGCGGCGCCATACTTC.

The chain employs TRBV6-5 and TRBJ2-3; TRBD1 agrees at 7 bases. The CDR3 length is 14 residues. The germline V gene has CDR1 MNHEY and CDR2 SVGAGI. V shed 5 bases and J 4 bases; nucleotides not matched to a gene: 6. DNA of the CDR3: TGTGCCAGCAGTCTTCGACAGGGACCAGATACGCAGTATTTT. Protein: CASSLRQGPDTQYF.

CDR3: CASARDNTGELFF. The CDR3, as DNA: TGTGCCAGCGCGAGAGATAACACCGGGGAGCTGTTTTTT. The chain couples TRBV7-3 to TRBJ2-2; no clear D gene. V was pared by 8 bases and J by 2 bases, with 9 bases between. From germline, CDR1 is SGHTA and CDR2 FQGTGA. The CDR3 covers 13 residues.

Points on this clone: Other DNA sequences in this specimen translate into the identical CDR3. This sequence joins TRBV19 and TRBJ1-2, with TRBD1 matching 12 bases. The V segment lost 6 bases and the J segment 4 bases; nucleotides outside the gene matches: 3. Germline CDR1 is LNHDA and CDR2 is SQIVND (reference sequence). The CDR3 is 14 residues long. CDR3 DNA sequence: TGTGCCAGTAGACCGGGACAGGGGGCCTATGGCTACACCTTC. Translating it yields CASRPGQGAYGYTF. Drawing the rest from reference TRBV19 and TRBJ1-2, the complete variable domain is DGGITQSPKYLFRKEGQNVTLSCEQNLNHDAMYWYRQDPGQGLRLIYYSQIVNDFQKGDIAEGYSVSREKKESFPLTVTSAQKNPTAFYLCASRPGQGAYGYTFGSGTRLTVV.

This clone came up a few times. This rearrangement joins TRBV7-9 to TRBJ2-2, with D perhaps matching TRBD2 (5 bases). This CDR3 region has 13 residues. Per the germline V gene, CDR1 is SEHNR and CDR2 is FQNEAQ (reference sequence). Deletions cut 6 bases from V and 4 bases from J, with 9 bases between. As DNA, the CDR3 is TGTGCCAGCAGTTATGGGAGCACCGGGGAGCTGTTTTTT. This translates into CASSYGSTGELFF.

V gene TRBV7-3 combines with J gene TRBJ2-3; TRBD2 matches at 7 bases. With 3 bases clipped from V and 5 bases from J, the junction kept 2 bases outside the gene matches. The CDR3 length is 13 residues. Germline CDR1 and CDR2: SGHTA and FQGTGA. The DNA of the CDR3 is TGTGCCAGCAGCTTCCGGGGGGAAGATACGCAGTATTTT. Protein: CASSFRGEDTQYF.

This clone was found once. The rearrangement links TRBV6-5 to TRBJ1-1; D is unresolved. Trimming left V 4 bases short and J 1 base short, with 10 bases between. The CDR3 spans 14 residues. CDR1 and CDR2 from the germline V gene are MNHEY and SVGAGI. CDR3 loop: CASSLRGRNTEAFF. The CDR3 DNA reads TGTGCCAGCAGTTTACGAGGGCGGAACACTGAAGCTTTCTTT.

The genes are TRBV27 and TRBJ2-1; the match to TRBD1 covers 9 bases. Germline values: CDR1 MNHEY, CDR2 SMNVEV (reference sequence). V lost 5 bases, J lost 10 bases, and 18 bases stayed unmatched. CDR3 length equals 17 residues. The CDR3 DNA reads as TGTGCCAGCAGTCCCTTAGGACAGGGGAGGCCCGATAGGGAGCAGTTCTTC. Amino acid sequence: CASSPLGQGRPDREQFF.

Turning to this clone: Sequence at one end of the junction differs from germline and may be a read error. This rearrangement joins TRBV25-1 to TRBJ1-6; no firm D call. The CDR3 contains 13 residues. Germline loops: CDR1 MGHDK, CDR2 SYGVNS. CDR3: CASNERGNSPLHF. DNA of the CDR3: TGTGCCAGCAATGAACGCGGGAATTCACCCCTCCACTTT.

This chain connects TRBV9 to TRBJ2-1; D not certain. V dropped 4 bases and J dropped 8 bases, with 16 bases sitting between them. Germline V gene sequence: CDR1 SGDLS, CDR2 YYNGEE. There are 14 residues in the CDR3. As DNA, the CDR3 is TGTGCCAGCAGCCCCAGGCTCCGAGTCGATGAGCAGTTCTTC. It specifies CASSPRLRVDEQFF.

The chain recombines TRBV12-3 or TRBV12-4 with TRBJ1-2, with D perhaps TRBD1 (6 bases). This CDR3 is 13 amino acids long. V was trimmed by 5 bases and J by 2 bases, leaving 9 bases between them. CDR3 nucleotides: TGTGCCAGCAGTCCCCAGGGGAACTATGGCTACACCTTC. This translates into CASSPQGNYGYTF.

J is TRBJ1-1 and V is TRBV28; D call uncertain. V was cut by 1 base and J by 1 base, with 7 bases left in between. The CDR3 spans 14 residues. Germline-derived CDR1 and CDR2 are MDHEN and SYDVKM. Here the CDR3 DNA reads TGTGCCAGCAGTTTATTTTCGGGGAACACTGAAGCTTTCTTT. Translating gives CASSLFSGNTEAFF. The variable domain in full, completed from reference TRBV28 and TRBJ1-1, reads DVKVTQSSRYLVKRTGEKVFLECVQDMDHENMFWYRQDPGLGLRLIYFSYDVKMKEKGDIPEGYSVSREKKERFSLILESASTNQTSMYLCASSLFSGNTEAFFGQGTRLTVV.

The chain recombines TRBV19 with TRBJ2-1; 14 bases match TRBD2. This CDR3 spans 18 amino acids. J lost 8 bases, V lost 2 bases, and 11 bases had no gene match. Germline V gene sequence: CDR1 LNHDA, CDR2 SQIVND (reference sequence). The CDR3 spells CASSIPGLAGGPGHEQFF. The CDR3 DNA reads TGTGCCAGTAGTATACCCGGACTAGCGGGAGGCCCGGGGCATGAGCAGTTCTTC. Drawing the rest from reference TRBV19 and TRBJ2-1, the complete variable domain is DGGITQSPKYLFRKEGQNVTLSCEQNLNHDAMYWYRQDPGQGLRLIYYSQIVNDFQKGDIAEGYSVSREKKESFPLTVTSAQKNPTAFYLCASSIPGLAGGPGHEQFFGPGTRLTVL.

In its sample, this clone was seen once. CDR3 region: CATHYGSNYGYTF. DNA for the CDR3: TGTGCCACTCACTACGGGAGTAACTATGGCTACACCTTC. The chain carries TRBV6-5 and TRBJ1-2, with D unclear. This CDR3 region has 13 residues. CDR1 and CDR2 (germline): MNHEY, SVGAGI. The V end lost 10 bases, the J end lost 1 base, and 13 bases lay between the germline ends.

The rearrangement links TRBV27 to TRBJ2-3, with 8 bases fitting TRBD2. V lost 8 bases and J lost 5; bases outside the gene matches: 6. The CDR3 sequence is 13 residues long. Germline-derived CDR1 and CDR2 are MNHEY and SMNVEV (reference sequence). In DNA, the CDR3 is TGTGCCAGCCGGGGGGGGGATAAAGATACGCAGTATTTT. Translated, it gives CASRGGDKDTQYF.

This clone was seen a few times. CDR3: CASSLNRGEQYF. In nucleotides, the CDR3 is TGTGCCAGCAGTCTGAACAGGGGCGAGCAGTACTTC. V is TRBV28 and J is TRBJ2-7; TRBD1 matches 7 bases. V shed 5 bases, J shed 6 bases, and the junction held 4 bases outside the gene matches. Germline V CDR1 and CDR2: MDHEN, SYDVKM. There are 12 residues in the CDR3.

The rearrangement joins TRBV6-1 to TRBJ1-5, with TRBD1 as a possible D gene (5 bases). This CDR3 is built from 13 residues. CDR1 is MNHNS, CDR2 SASEGT, per germline. V was trimmed by 1 base and J by 7 bases, leaving 8 bases between them. The CDR3 here is CASSEGKGQPQHF. In DNA, the CDR3 is TGTGCCAGCAGTGAAGGGAAGGGGCAGCCCCAGCATTTT.

The chain has TRBV20-1 and TRBJ2-7; D is uncertain. The V gene's germline CDR1 is DFQATT and CDR2 SNEGSKA (reference sequence). V lost 1 base, J lost 9 bases, and 10 bases lay in between. This CDR3 spans 11 amino acids. The CDR3, as DNA: TGCAGTGCTAGAGTTCCGACGGGGCAGTACTTC. Amino acid sequence: CSARVPTGQYF.